The clone carrying this T cell receptor beta chain was seen many times. Its specificity is unknown. This entry is derived from a study of tumor-infiltrating lymphocytes in primary liver carcinoma. Study as a whole: Each participant had primary liver carcinoma, and surgical resection was the treatment.

The length of the CDR3 is 13 residues. Trimming left V 7 bases short and J 3 bases short, with 12 bases between. The V gene's germline CDR1 is SQVTM and CDR2 ANQGSEA. It was unsorted whole blood that yielded blood RNA, and germline DNA was also extracted. Study-wide findings and caveats: The study found tumor-adjacent and tumor-blood pairs overlapped less than tumor region pairs. Tumors had a top-250-clone fraction that was significantly higher than blood (p = 0.039).

Constant-region priming of around 500 ng total RNA yielded TCR beta cDNA. Slightly modified ARM-PCR, run as three nested multiplex PCR rounds, produced the TCR beta libraries. The opening two PCR rounds, around 9 cycles each, paired TRBV1-TRBV30 forward primers with a C-beta reverse primer. From the multiplex PCR reads, TCRdb called clonotypes with MiXCR, one entry per CDR3 protein. This table holds some 180,000 distinct CDR3 sequences, about 60% found once. The sample was peripheral blood. The source of this sequence is a man aged 35 to 55 with primary liver carcinoma and hepatitis B virus infection. The rearrangement joins TRBV29-1 to TRBJ1-4; D is unclear. The CDR3 sequence: CSGQRSANEKLFF. The CDR3 region has the DNA TGCAGCGGGCAGCGGTCCGCTAATGAAAAACTGTTTTTT. The full variable domain, completed using reference TRBV29-1 and TRBJ1-4, is SAVISQKPSRDICQRGTSLTIQCQVDSQVTMMFWYRQQPGQSLTLIATANQGSEATYESGFVIDKFPISRPNLTFSTLTVSNMSPEDSSIYLCSGQRSANEKLFFGSGTQLSVL.